This T cell receptor beta chain derives from a study of T cells in Graves' hyperthyroidism and ophthalmopathy. A lack of ophthalmopathy progression within 18 months defined stable Graves' hyperthyroidism. Exclusion of a patient resulted from uncontrolled infection, other autoimmune disease, pregnancy or lactation. The ends lost 0 bases at V and 7 bases at J; junction bases unmatched: 3. There are 14 residues in the CDR3. Germline V gene sequence: CDR1 MGHRA, CDR2 YSYEKL. TCR beta CDR3 regions were amplified from RNA transcripts. HTBI primers were the set used in a first-round RT-PCR of the TCR CDR3. MiXCR, applied by TCRdb to the multiplex PCR reads, yields one record per CDR3 protein. The sample comprises hundreds of thousands of distinct CDR3 sequences, 35% to 40% of which are singletons, and 8.9% rests with the top ten.

Sequencing was carried out using blood. The receptor was isolated from a man aged 18 to 29 with Graves' hyperthyroidism. This chain links TRBV4-1 with TRBJ1-3; TRBD1 matches 7 bases. CDR3 region: CASSQETGHNTIYF. The CDR3 region has the DNA TGCGCCAGCAGCCAAGAGACAGGGCACAACACCATATATTTT.